The 32 T cell receptor beta chains reported below all come from one sample, sequenced in a study of cytotoxic CD8 clonotypes in ibrutinib-treated CLL. Only in-frame clones appear in the TCRdb table, and some are missing; sequencing was by immunoSEQ multiplex PCR. The repertoire has 150,000 or so clones, 81% of them found once; the top ten carry 2% to 2.5%. Source: PBMCs, taken after 12 months of ibrutinib treatment. These receptors came from a human donor with chronic lymphocytic leukemia.

This chain connects TRBV2 to TRBJ2-2; D gene unclear. This CDR3 has 14 residues. Trimming shortened V by 5 bases and J by 1 base, and 8 bases separated the two germline ends. Germline V gives CDR1 SNHLY, CDR2 FYNNEI. Here the CDR3 reads CASSREVNTGELFF. CDR3 DNA: TGTGCCAGCAGTAGGGAAGTGAACACCGGGGAGCTGTTTTTT.

Turning to this clone: Its ends do not fully match the called genes, so a read error is possible. The chain is built from TRBV9 and TRBJ2-7; perhaps TRBD2 as D (5 bases). Germline V gene lookup returns CDR1 SGDLS and CDR2 YYNGEE. This CDR3 has 12 amino acids. This CDR3 reads CAGSGRDYEQYF. CDR3 DNA: TGTGCCGGCAGCGGTAGGGACTACGAGCAGTACTTC.

This clone occurred once. The V and J genes are TRBV19 and TRBJ2-3, with a weak D call TRBD2 (5 bases). There are 15 residues in the CDR3. CDR1 is LNHDA, CDR2 SQIVND, per germline (reference sequence). The V and J ends lost 3 bases and 4 bases respectively, with 14 bases between them. The CDR3 DNA is TGTGCCAGTAGTATTAGTATCGGGGTGGCAGATACGCAGTATTTT. It is translated as CASSISIGVADTQYF.

The J gene is TRBJ2-7, the V gene TRBV7-3; D gene uncertain. Trimming cost V 5 bases and J 3 bases, with 14 bases left between them. The CDR3 extends over 14 amino acids. The germline CDR1 and CDR2 sequences are SGHTA and FQGTGA. The CDR3 region has the DNA TGTGCCAGCAGCGTCAACCCCGGAATCTACGAGCAGTACTTC. It specifies CASSVNPGIYEQYF.

The chain recombines TRBV2 with TRBJ2-1; possible D gene TRBD2, 5 bases. The germline gives CDR1 SNHLY, CDR2 FYNNEI. The CDR3 has 14 amino acids. V shed 8 bases and J shed 2 bases, with 13 bases lying between them. CDR3 bases: TGTGCCAGCGTCGTGAGGGCGACCTACAATGAGCAGTTCTTC. Its protein is CASVVRATYNEQFF.

This chain connects TRBV5-1 to TRBJ1-3; possible D gene TRBD1, 6 bases. The CDR3 extends over 16 amino acids. From germline, CDR1 is SGHRS and CDR2 YFSETQ. V lost 0 bases and J 3 bases, leaving 13 bases between the germline ends. This chain's CDR3 is CASSLAADSFGNTIYF. CDR3 nucleotide sequence: TGCGCCAGCAGCTTGGCCGCGGACAGCTTTGGAAACACCATATATTTT.

The chain carries TRBV9 and TRBJ1-1; no definite D call. Trimming shortened V by 0 bases and J by 8 bases, and 14 bases separated the two germline ends. The CDR3 is made up of 14 amino acids. The germline CDR1 and CDR2 sequences are SGDLS and YYNGEE. CDR3 DNA sequence: TGTGCCAGCAGCGTAGCCGTGGCGGGTACAGAAGCTTTCTTT. Translating it yields CASSVAVAGTEAFF.

The CDR3 coding sequence is TGTGCCAGCAGACCCCAAGGGGATGGCGGCTACACCTTC. It yields the protein CASRPQGDGGYTF. The chain employs TRBV27 and TRBJ1-2; D perhaps matches TRBD1 (5 bases). V lost 6 bases and J 8 bases, leaving 16 bases between the germline ends. CDR1 is MNHEY, CDR2 SMNVEV, per germline (reference sequence). This CDR3 contains 13 residues.

V is TRBV7-3 and J is TRBJ1-2; TRBD1 aligns across 9 bases. V trimming: 5 bases; J trimming: 5 bases; junction bases outside the gene matches: 9. This CDR3 region has 15 residues. Germline CDR1 SGHTA, CDR2 FQGTGA. The CDR3 loop reads CASSPDAGQGYGYTF. CDR3 nucleotide sequence: TGTGCCAGCAGCCCCGACGCGGGACAGGGTTATGGCTACACCTTC.

V gene TRBV11-2 combines with J gene TRBJ2-7; D possibly corresponds to TRBD1 (5 bases). The CDR3 is 15 amino acids. Germline CDR1 is SGHAT and CDR2 is FQNNGV. V was trimmed by 0 bases and J by 1 base, leaving 10 bases between them. The CDR3: CASSLEAGLSYEQYF. The CDR3 region has the DNA TGTGCCAGCAGCTTAGAGGCAGGGCTTTCCTACGAGCAGTACTTC.

The V call is TRBV9, the J call TRBJ2-1; D is perhaps TRBD2 (6 bases). From germline, CDR1 is SGDLS and CDR2 YYNGEE. The ends were cut back, 3 bases at V and 5 bases at J, with 18 bases in the middle. This CDR3 is built from 16 residues. The CDR3 region has the DNA TGTGCCAGCAGCGCGCCAGGCGCTAGCGCTGACAATGAGCAGTTCTTC. Its protein product is CASSAPGASADNEQFF.

The CDR3 here is CASSLTIGANSGNTIYF. As DNA, the CDR3 is TGTGCCAGCAGCTTAACGATCGGGGCGAACTCTGGAAACACCATATATTTT. This chain uses TRBV5-5 with TRBJ1-3; D is perhaps TRBD1 (5 bases). CDR1 is SGHKS and CDR2 is YYEKEE in the germline V gene (reference sequence). This CDR3 region has 17 residues. Deletions cut 2 bases from V and 0 bases from J, with 15 bases between.

The CDR3 spells CASSLVKKRGHQETQYF. The CDR3 DNA sequence: TGTGCCAGCAGCTTAGTAAAAAAGCGGGGGCACCAAGAGACCCAGTACTTC. This sequence joins TRBV7-2 and TRBJ2-5; TRBD2 aligns across 8 bases. CDR1 is SGHTA, CDR2 FQGNSA, per germline. V gave up 1 base and J gave up 0 bases; unmatched junction bases: 7. This CDR3 spans 17 amino acids.

There are a few counts of this clone. V usage is TRBV2 and J usage is TRBJ1-3, with 7 bases aligning to TRBD1. The CDR3 contains 15 residues. Germline CDR1 reads SNHLY; CDR2 reads FYNNEI. Losses at the gene ends were 5 bases for V and 4 bases for J; bases not matched to a gene: 8. Written as DNA, the CDR3 is TGTGCCAGCAGTCCCTTACAGGGGACCGGAAACACCATATATTTT. This codes for CASSPLQGTGNTIYF.

The chain links TRBV7-3 to TRBJ2-1, with 10 positions matching TRBD2. The CDR3 runs to 15 residues. V was clipped by 5 bases and J by 4 bases; unmatched bases: 5. Germline V lookup: CDR1 SGHTA, CDR2 FQGTGA. For the CDR3, the DNA is TGTGCCAGCAGCCTTGGGACTAGCGTTTACAATGAGCAGTTCTTC. Encoded protein: CASSLGTSVYNEQFF.

This chain links TRBV11-2 with TRBJ2-2; no reliable D call. The CDR3 has 14 amino acids. Germline values: CDR1 SGHAT, CDR2 FQNNGV. The V end lost 5 bases, the J end lost 3 bases, and 10 bases lay between the germline ends. The DNA for the CDR3 is TGTGCCAGCAGCCTCCAATTGGACACCGGGGAGCTGTTTTTT. Translation: CASSLQLDTGELFF.

This chain joins TRBV28 and TRBJ1-2; D gene ambiguous. V was trimmed by 2 bases and J by 0 bases, leaving 7 bases between them. The CDR3 extends over 14 amino acids. The germline CDR1 and CDR2 sequences are MDHEN and SYDVKM. CDR3 region: CASSLGSANYGYTF. As DNA, the CDR3 is TGTGCCAGCAGTTTAGGCTCAGCTAACTATGGCTACACCTTC.

The chain joins TRBV2 to TRBJ1-1; D is uncertain. The germline V gene encodes CDR1 SNHLY and CDR2 FYNNEI. V was pared by 7 bases and J by 1 base, with 7 bases between. The CDR3 contains 12 residues. In nucleotides, the CDR3 is TGTGCCAGCACTGTTCGGAACACTGAAGCTTTCTTT. As protein: CASTVRNTEAFF.

V gene TRBV5-4 combines with J gene TRBJ2-5, with 7 bases identical to TRBD1. The length of the CDR3 is 13 residues. With 4 bases clipped from V and 5 bases from J, the junction kept 5 bases outside the gene matches. CDR1 and CDR2 from the germline V gene are SGHNT and YYREEE (reference sequence). CDR3 sequence reads: CASSRNRGETQYF. CDR3 nucleotide sequence: TGTGCCAGCAGCCGGAACAGGGGCGAGACCCAGTACTTC. The entire variable domain, with the rest obtained from reference TRBV5-4 and TRBJ2-5, is as follows: ETGVTQSPTHLIKTRGQQVTLRCSSQSGHNTVSWYQQALGQGPQFIFQYYREEENGRGNFPPRFSGLQFPNYSSELNVNALELDDSALYLCASSRNRGETQYFGPGTRLLVL.

The chain employs TRBV7-7 and TRBJ2-5, with D possibly TRBD1 on 6 matching bases. This CDR3 spans 13 amino acids. The V gene lost 2 bases and the J gene lost 5 bases, with 9 bases spanning the gap. CDR1 and CDR2 from the germline V gene are SSHAT and FNYEAQ (reference sequence). CDR3: CASSLQGTETQYF. The DNA for the CDR3 is TGTGCCAGCAGCTTACAGGGGACGGAGACCCAGTACTTC.

Here the CDR3 DNA reads TGTGCCAGCAGCCTGGCAGGGGACTATGGCTACACCTTC. Translating gives CASSLAGDYGYTF. J is TRBJ1-2 and V is TRBV5-5, with D possibly TRBD1 on 6 matching bases. The V and J ends lost 4 bases and 3 bases respectively, with 10 bases between them. The CDR3 totals 13 residues. Looked up from germline, CDR1 is SGHKS and CDR2 is YYEKEE (reference sequence). Variable domain in full (rest from reference TRBV5-5 and TRBJ1-2): DAGVTQSPTHLIKTRGQQVTLRCSPISGHKSVSWYQQVLGQGPQFIFQYYEKEERGRGNFPDRFSARQFPNYSSELNVNALLLGDSALYLCASSLAGDYGYTFGSGTRLTVV.

The rearrangement links TRBV11-2 to TRBJ1-1, with TRBD1 matching 7 bases. There are 15 residues in the CDR3. V shed 5 bases and J 5 bases; nucleotides not matched to a gene: 11. Germline CDR1 reads SGHAT; CDR2 reads FQNNGV. The CDR3 loop reads CASSPQTGVRTEAFF. As DNA, the CDR3 is TGTGCCAGCAGCCCACAAACAGGGGTGAGGACTGAAGCTTTCTTT.

J is TRBJ2-7 and V is TRBV7-2; D not resolved. V gave up 3 bases and J gave up 3 bases, with 6 bases separating them. The CDR3 length is 12 residues. The germline V gene has CDR1 SGHTA and CDR2 FQGNSA. The CDR3 is CASSFYGYEQYF. The CDR3 bases are TGTGCCAGCAGCTTTTACGGCTACGAGCAGTACTTC.

This clone was picked up a small number of times. This chain connects TRBV6-5 to TRBJ1-2; D is unresolved. This CDR3 is 13 amino acids long. With 7 bases removed from V and 7 bases from J, the gap between germline ends came to 16 bases. Germline CDR1 and CDR2: MNHEY and SVGAGI. The CDR3 reads CASNARETFGYTF. CDR3 sequence (DNA): TGTGCCAGCAACGCCCGGGAGACTTTTGGCTACACCTTC.

The chain's CDR3 is CAWSTNRAEAFF. DNA of the CDR3: TGTGCCTGGAGTACGAATCGCGCTGAAGCTTTCTTT. V usage is TRBV30 and J usage is TRBJ1-1, with D unresolved. This CDR3 is 12 amino acids long. CDR1 is GTSNPN and CDR2 is SVGIG in the germline V gene (reference sequence). V lost 2 bases and J 6 bases, leaving 10 bases between the germline ends. Variable domain in full (rest from reference TRBV30 and TRBJ1-1): SQTIHQWPATLVQPVGSPLSLECTVEGTSNPNLYWYRQAAGRGLQLLFYSVGIGQISSEVPQNLSASRPQDRQFILSSKKLLLSDSGFYLCAWSTNRAEAFFGQGTRLTVV.

This clone was found a few times. The chain is built from TRBV2 and TRBJ2-5, with TRBD1 matching over 11 bases. Germline V gene data show CDR1 as SNHLY and CDR2 as FYNNEI. V dropped 4 bases and J dropped 2; count of bases not matched to a gene: 0. The CDR3 is made up of 14 amino acids. Here the CDR3 reads CASSGDRGQETQYF. The DNA of the CDR3 is TGTGCCAGCAGTGGGGACAGGGGGCAAGAGACCCAGTACTTC.

The chain is built from TRBV4-1 and TRBJ2-4, with TRBD2 matching over 11 bases. Looked up from germline, CDR1 is MGHRA and CDR2 is YSYEKL. The CDR3 is 15 residues long. J was trimmed by 7 bases and V by 4 bases; bases with no gene match: 6. The CDR3 protein is CASSPRGTSGNIQYF. CDR3 in DNA: TGCGCCAGCAGCCCGAGGGGGACTAGCGGTAACATTCAGTACTTC.

The chain is built from TRBV5-4 and TRBJ2-3, with D tentatively TRBD1 (6 bases). The V and J ends lost 0 bases and 14 bases respectively, with 16 bases between them. The CDR3 runs 13 residues. CDR1 is SGHNT and CDR2 is YYREEE in the germline V gene (reference sequence). As DNA, the CDR3 is TGTGCCAGCAGCTTGGACCCCGGGACAAAATGGTATTTT. It codes for CASSLDPGTKWYF. Supplemented by reference TRBV5-4 and TRBJ2-3, the full variable domain reads ETGVTQSPTHLIKTRGQQVTLRCSSQSGHNTVSWYQQALGQGPQFIFQYYREEENGRGNFPPRFSGLQFPNYSSELNVNALELDDSALYLCASSLDPGTKWYFGPGTRLTVL.

The chain recombines TRBV18 with TRBJ2-7; D might be TRBD1 (5 bases). The CDR3 runs to 13 residues. V lost 3 bases, J lost 5 bases, and 11 bases lay in between. The germline V gene has CDR1 KGHSH and CDR2 LQKENI. The CDR3 DNA sequence: TGTGCCAGCTCACCTTACAGGACGAACGAGCAGTACTTC. Translation: CASSPYRTNEQYF.

J is TRBJ2-4 and V is TRBV19; 10 bases map to TRBD1. Trimming cost V 5 bases and J 0 bases; bases outside gene matches: 10. The CDR3 sequence is 18 residues long. Per germline, CDR1 LNHDA and CDR2 SQIVND (reference sequence). The CDR3 DNA sequence: TGTGCCAGTAGTGCCGGGACAGGGGAAATCCTAGCCAAAAACATTCAGTACTTC. Translation: CASSAGTGEILAKNIQYF.

This clone is categorized as medium-sized (0.01 to 0.1%). This chain joins TRBV7-2 and TRBJ2-7, with 8 bases lining up with TRBD1. The CDR3 has 15 amino acids. Germline loops: CDR1 SGHTA, CDR2 FQGNSA. Unmatched junction bases numbered 7, after V lost 5 bases and J lost 1 base. The CDR3 DNA reads TGTGCCAGCAGCCGGGGACAGGCCGATTCCTACGAGCAGTACTTC. Protein sequence: CASSRGQADSYEQYF.

The CDR3 region has the DNA TGCGCCAGCAGCCAAGAGTATAGGGGCGCAACTAATGAAAAACTGTTTTTT. Translated: CASSQEYRGATNEKLFF. J is TRBJ1-4 and V is TRBV4-3; D is possibly TRBD1 (5 bases). Germline assignment: CDR1 LGHNA and CDR2 YSLEER. V lost 0 bases to trimming and J lost 0 bases, with 11 bases between them. The CDR3 runs to 17 residues.